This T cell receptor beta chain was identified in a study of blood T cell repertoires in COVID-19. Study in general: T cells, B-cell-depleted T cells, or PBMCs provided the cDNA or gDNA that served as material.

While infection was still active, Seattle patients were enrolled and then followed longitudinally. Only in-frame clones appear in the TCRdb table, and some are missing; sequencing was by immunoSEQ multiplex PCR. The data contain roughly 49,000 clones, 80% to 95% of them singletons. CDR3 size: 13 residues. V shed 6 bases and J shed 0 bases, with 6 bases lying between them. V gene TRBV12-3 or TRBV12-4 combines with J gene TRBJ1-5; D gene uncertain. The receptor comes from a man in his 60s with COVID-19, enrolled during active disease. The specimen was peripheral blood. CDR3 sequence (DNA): TGTGCCAGCAGCTCTGTTAGCAATCAGCCCCAGCATTTT. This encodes CASSSVSNQPQHF.